This T cell receptor beta chain was captured by sequencing in a study of T-cell reconstitution after alpha-beta-depleted transplantation in children. Trimming stripped 0 bases from V and 7 bases from J, with 10 bases between. The CDR3 spans 15 residues. Germline V CDR1 and CDR2: SEHNR, FQNEAQ (reference sequence). This clonotype was picked up a small number of times. As yet, its antigen is unknown. Preparation of the TCRbeta library was carried out with unique molecular identifiers. TCRdb reanalysed the PCR reads using MiXCR and keeps one entry per CDR3 protein. This sample has around 700,000 distinct CDR3 sequences, with 10% to 15% found just once. Study-level points and caveats: Expanded clones from the graft, numbering several hundred, reportedly supplied alpha-beta T cells about two months after transplant. By one year post-transplant, T-cell counts and diversity largely arose from T cells that were newly produced. Day-60 TCRbeta diversity that was high in some patients was derived from surviving recipient T cells and thymic progenitors.

Specimen: PBMCs, collected before TCRalphabeta/CD19-depleted stem cell transplant. The origin of this receptor is a girl between 2 and 10 years old with congenital amegakaryocytic thrombocytopenia, due to receive a stem cell transplant. V gene TRBV7-9 combines with J gene TRBJ1-6; D is unresolved. In DNA form, the CDR3 reads TGTGCCAGCAGCTTAGCGGGAGACGGGAATTCACCCCTCCACTTT. This encodes CASSLAGDGNSPLHF. Based on the CDR3 plus reference TRBV7-9 and TRBJ1-6, the full variable domain is DTGVSQNPRHKITKRGQNVTFRCDPISEHNRLYWYRQTLGQGPEFLTYFQNEAQLEKSRLLSDRFSAERPKGSFSTLEIQRTEQGDSAMYLCASSLAGDGNSPLHFGNGTRLTVT.